The 24 T cell receptor beta chains below were found in one sample sequenced in a study of vaccination effects on CD4 cells after COVID-19. Antigens for these TCRs are unknown. Using immunoSEQ multiplex PCR, the repertoire was profiled, and TCRdb retains in-frame clones only, with some absent. The sample holds over 55,000 clones, about four fifths seen once. Before sequencing took place, the ViraFEST assay used viral peptide pools to expand antigen-specific CD4+ T cells. With more than 9 days of culture completed, CD4+ T cells were isolated. The sample in question was CD4+ T cells from PBMCs cultured with HCoV-229E spike peptides, obtained before COVID-19 vaccination. Source of these receptors: a human donor who received a COVID-19 vaccine.

This sequence joins TRBV30 and TRBJ1-4; D gene uncertain. V was clipped by 8 bases and J by 8 bases, with 18 bases between them. The CDR3 is 13 amino acids. CDR1 and CDR2 (germline): GTSNPN, SVGIG (reference sequence). DNA for the CDR3: TGTGCCAGTTCCGGGAGCTCGAACGAAAAACTGTTTTTT. It translates to CASSGSSNEKLFF.

The chain employs TRBV5-1 and TRBJ2-4, with D perhaps TRBD2 (6 bases). CDR1 is SGHRS and CDR2 is YFSETQ in the germline V gene. The CDR3 has 14 residues. V lost 0 bases and J 5 bases, leaving 9 bases between the germline ends. For the CDR3, the DNA is TGCGCCAGCAGCTTGGAGGACTACGAAAACATTCAGTACTTC. Amino acid sequence: CASSLEDYENIQYF.

The chain recombines TRBV18 with TRBJ2-7; D is possibly TRBD2 (6 bases). In germline, CDR1 is KGHSH, CDR2 LQKENI. This CDR3 comprises 9 residues. Here the CDR3 DNA reads TGTGCTAGGGGAGGCGAGCAGTACGTC. Protein sequence: CARGGEQYV.

The chain has TRBV7-8 and TRBJ1-1; possibly TRBD1 for D (5 bases). The V gene lost 6 bases and the J gene lost 4 bases, with 12 bases spanning the gap. The CDR3 is 13 amino acids. Per the germline V gene, CDR1 is SGHVS and CDR2 is FQNEAQ. CDR3 protein: CASSQGVGTEAFF. CDR3 nucleotide sequence: TGTGCCAGCAGTCAGGGAGTTGGCACTGAAGCTTTCTTT.

The genes are TRBV7-2 and TRBJ1-2, with a weak D call TRBD1 (6 bases). Germline CDR1 and CDR2: SGHTA and FQGNSA. The V end lost 5 bases, the J end lost 12 bases, and 25 bases lay between the germline ends. This CDR3 spans 15 amino acids. The CDR3 is CASSKGGAQSGTDTF. The DNA for the CDR3 is TGTGCCAGCAGCAAGGGGGGGGCTCAGTCGGGGACCGACACCTTC. Together with reference TRBV7-2 and TRBJ1-2, the CDR3 gives the full variable domain: GAGVSQSPSNKVTEKGKDVELRCDPISGHTALYWYRQSLGQGLEFLIYFQGNSAPDKSGLPSDRFSAERTGGSVSTLTIQRTQQEDSAVYLCASSKGGAQSGTDTFGSGTRLTVV.

V and J are TRBV5-4 and TRBJ2-5; 9 positions match TRBD1. The germline CDR1 and CDR2 sequences are SGHNT and YYREEE (reference sequence). Trimming removed 4 bases from V and 1 base from J; junction bases left unmatched: 5. The CDR3 loop spans 15 amino acids. DNA for the CDR3: TGTGCCAGCAGCACCTCACAGGGGGCCCAAGAGACCCAGTACTTC. Protein product: CASSTSQGAQETQYF. Based on the CDR3 plus reference TRBV5-4 and TRBJ2-5, the full variable domain is ETGVTQSPTHLIKTRGQQVTLRCSSQSGHNTVSWYQQALGQGPQFIFQYYREEENGRGNFPPRFSGLQFPNYSSELNVNALELDDSALYLCASSTSQGAQETQYFGPGTRLLVL.

The chain is built from TRBV5-1 and TRBJ2-2, with D possibly matching TRBD2 (6 bases). The germline V and J ends were trimmed by 5 bases and 5 bases, with 13 bases remaining between them. CDR3 length equals 14 residues. CDR1 is SGHRS, CDR2 YFSETQ, per germline. The CDR3 coding sequence is TGCGCCAGCAGGTTAACGGGGGAGACCGGGGAGCTGTTTTTT. Its protein is CASRLTGETGELFF.

The chain carries TRBV5-8 and TRBJ2-7, with D perhaps TRBD2 (5 bases). CDR1 is SGHTS, CDR2 YDEGEE, per germline. With 4 bases removed from V and 2 bases from J, the gap between germline ends came to 13 bases. The CDR3 runs to 14 residues. Here the CDR3 reads CASSPELGTYEQYV. Here the CDR3 DNA reads TGTGCCAGCAGCCCCGAACTAGGGACCTACGAGCAGTACGTC.

This chain connects TRBV14 to TRBJ1-5, with a possible D match to TRBD1 (6 bases). CDR3 size: 16 residues. The V gene's germline CDR1 is SGHDN and CDR2 FVKESK. V lost 5 bases, J lost 3 bases, and 17 bases lay in between. The CDR3 loop reads CASSVQGGAYNQPQHF. CDR3 in DNA: TGTGCCAGCAGCGTCCAAGGGGGGGCGTACAATCAGCCCCAGCATTTT.

The CDR3 is CASSVGQGAEVGEKLFF. CDR3 DNA sequence: TGTGCCAGCAGCGTGGGTCAGGGGGCGGAGGTGGGTGAAAAACTGTTTTTT. This chain links TRBV9 with TRBJ1-4; 8 positions agree with TRBD1. The CDR3 runs 17 residues. Germline V gene data show CDR1 as SGDLS and CDR2 as YYNGEE. The junction had 13 bases not matched to a gene; V was cut back by 2 bases and J by 7 bases.

The CDR3, as DNA: TGCGCCAGCAGCGGCAGCCTCTCTGGGGCCAACGTCCTGACTTTC. This codes for CASSGSLSGANVLTF. The gene calls are TRBV5-1 and TRBJ2-6; D ambiguous. Between the trimmed V and J ends, which lost 4 bases and 0 bases, there was a span of 8 bases. The germline CDR1 and CDR2 sequences are SGHRS and YFSETQ. The CDR3 loop spans 15 amino acids.

This chain joins TRBV7-3 and TRBJ2-6, with TRBD1 matching 7 bases. Trimming at V came to 3 bases and at J to 1 base, leaving 3 bases not matched to a gene. The germline V gene has CDR1 SGHTA and CDR2 FQGTGA. This CDR3 has 16 residues. CDR3 amino acids: CASSFDRVSGANVLTF. CDR3 bases: TGTGCCAGCAGCTTTGACAGGGTGTCTGGGGCCAACGTCCTGACTTTC.

The CDR3 DNA sequence: TGTGCCAGCAGCTTGCCGCGATGGGAGCAGTACGTC. Its translation: CASSLPRWEQYV. The rearrangement joins TRBV5-8 to TRBJ2-7, with unresolved D. V shed 1 base and J shed 7 bases, with 9 bases lying between them. The germline V gene has CDR1 SGHTS and CDR2 YDEGEE. CDR3 length: 12 amino acids.

The chain employs TRBV6-6 and TRBJ2-3; 8 nucleotides align to TRBD1. Trimming took 2 bases from V and 4 from J; bases not matched to a gene: 5. There are 15 residues in the CDR3. Germline CDR1 MNHNY, CDR2 SVGAGI (reference sequence). The CDR3, as DNA: TGTGCCAGCAGTTACGACAGGGGAGCCGCAGATACGCAGTATTTT. Amino acids: CASSYDRGAADTQYF.

This rearrangement joins TRBV7-8 to TRBJ2-7; TRBD1 agrees at 7 bases. Germline V gives CDR1 SGHVS, CDR2 FQNEAQ. Losses at the gene ends were 5 bases for V and 2 bases for J; bases not matched to a gene: 6. The CDR3 contains 14 residues. This CDR3 is CASSLEGQTYEQYV. CDR3 coding DNA: TGTGCCAGCAGCCTAGAGGGACAGACCTACGAGCAGTACGTC.

This clone appeared a few times. The rearrangement joins TRBV14 to TRBJ1-4; possibly TRBD1 for D (6 bases). The CDR3 runs to 13 residues. The V gene's germline CDR1 is SGHDN and CDR2 FVKESK. The V end lost 4 bases, the J end lost 4 bases, and 7 bases lay between the germline ends. CDR3 sequence (DNA): TGTGCCAGCAGCCGAGGGGGTAATGAAAAACTGTTTTTT. Its translation is CASSRGGNEKLFF.

V is TRBV29-1 and J is TRBJ1-1; no firm D call. The CDR3 is 13 residues long. Trimming took off 0 bases at V and 0 bases at J, with 5 bases between the two ends. The germline CDR1 and CDR2 sequences are SQVTM and ANQGSEA. The CDR3 region has the DNA TGCAGCGTTGAAGACACAGTGAACACTGAAGCTTTCTTT. This codes for CSVEDTVNTEAFF.

This clone was recorded once. The chain carries TRBV7-9 and TRBJ1-2; D unresolved. The germline V and J ends were trimmed by 5 bases and 5 bases, with 12 bases remaining between them. This CDR3 spans 13 amino acids. Germline-derived CDR1 and CDR2 are SEHNR and FQNEAQ (reference sequence). CDR3 nucleotides: TGTGCCAGCAGCCCGGCGGGCGCGTATGGCTACACCTTC. Its protein is CASSPAGAYGYTF.

This sequence joins TRBV6-2 or TRBV6-3 and TRBJ2-3; the D is unclear. V lost 2 bases to trimming and J lost 0 bases, with 9 bases between them. Germline V lookup: CDR1 MNHEY, CDR2 SVGEGT. The CDR3 totals 15 residues. The CDR3 DNA follows: TGTGCCAGCAGTTACAGGTGGGCTAGCACAGATACGCAGTATTTT. This translates into CASSYRWASTDTQYF.

CDR3 sequence: CASSLADTQYF. In DNA form, the CDR3 reads TGCGCCAGCAGCTTGGCGGATACGCAGTATTTT. The chain combines TRBV5-1 with TRBJ2-3; the D is unclear. Germline values: CDR1 SGHRS, CDR2 YFSETQ. V dropped 0 bases and J dropped 6 bases, with 2 bases sitting between them. The length of the CDR3 is 11 residues.

V is TRBV5-1 and J is TRBJ1-4; TRBD1 agrees at 10 bases. This CDR3 is built from 14 residues. The junction had 0 bases not matched to a gene; V was cut back by 7 bases and J by 0 bases. Germline V gene data show CDR1 as SGHRS and CDR2 as YFSETQ. Here the CDR3 DNA reads TGCGCCAGCGGACAGGGGGCAACTAATGAAAAACTGTTTTTT. Protein product: CASGQGATNEKLFF.

The V call is TRBV27, the J call TRBJ1-2; tentative D call: TRBD1 (5 bases). The germline V and J ends were trimmed by 5 bases and 3 bases, with 13 bases remaining between them. The CDR3 is 14 residues long. The germline CDR1 and CDR2 sequences are MNHEY and SMNVEV (reference sequence). CDR3 sequence: CASSPPGPHYGYTF. DNA for the CDR3: TGTGCCAGCAGTCCCCCGGGACCTCACTATGGCTACACCTTC.

The chain links TRBV3-1 (or the pseudogene TRBV3-2) to TRBJ2-4, with D possibly TRBD2 on 6 matching bases. Trimming took 0 bases from V and 0 from J, leaving 21 bases between them. The CDR3 is 20 amino acids. Germline CDR1 is LGHDT and CDR2 is YNNKEL (reference sequence). CDR3 in amino acids: CASSQDRIPSVILAKNIQYF. The CDR3 bases are TGTGCCAGCAGCCAAGATCGAATACCTAGCGTGATTTTAGCCAAAAACATTCAGTACTTC.

The V call is TRBV5-1, the J call TRBJ1-4, with 7 bases lining up with TRBD1. Germline lookup yields CDR1 SGHRS and CDR2 YFSETQ. Losses at the gene ends were 3 bases for V and 4 bases for J; bases not matched to a gene: 6. This CDR3 is 15 amino acids long. This chain's CDR3 is CASSWGDSLNEKLFF. Written as DNA, the CDR3 is TGCGCCAGCAGCTGGGGGGACAGCCTTAATGAAAAACTGTTTTTT.